This TCR beta chain was sequenced in a study of blood T cell repertoires in COVID-19 (dated by TCRdb to about 2020). The study in broad terms: The collaborator samples originated in the United States, Italy and Spain and spanned the acute and convalescent phases of COVID-19. The repertoires were released in a freely available public database intended as a resource for research on the immune response to SARS-CoV-2. The sample metadata nearly always contained a de-identified subject ID, COVID-19 status, age in years and sex. The material from the prospective study consisted of cDNA or gDNA derived from T cells, B-cell-depleted T cells, or PBMCs. Where available, HLA class I and class II types were taken from metadata supplied by the sample provider and were not determined by assay-based typing. The samples were drawn from two sources: the first 160 participants of the ongoing ImmuneRACE study, and 1,000 to 1,500 subjects contributed by 6 global collaborators. The dataset comprised deeply sampled blood TCRbeta repertoires from subjects exposed to, actively infected with, or recovered from COVID-19. Broad study findings and their caveats: How much clinical and demographic metadata was included differed by source and by participant, and the metadata was provided uncurated.

The immunoSEQ Assay, a bias-controlled multiplex PCR, was used to amplify TCRbeta CDR3 regions from genomic DNA. In the source study's methods: The number of nucleated cells in each sample was estimated by amplification of reference gene primers within the assay. Sequence reads were collapsed and filtered to measure the absolute abundance of every unique TCRbeta CDR3 rearrangement. For each sample, productive Simpson clonality was calculated as the square root of Simpson's diversity index across productive rearrangements. TCRdb provides this immuneACCESS table in a form limited to in-frame rearrangements. Some clones are lacking; in checked studies, under half of them reflect an unresolved V gene, and why the rest are absent is not known. Clone size and V and J calls were adopted from that table, with D and trimming inferred from the DNA. The sample table lists about 81,000 clones, 88% of them with a count of one. In total, the top ten clones hold around 6.6% of the sample.

The collaborating institutions used their own protocols to collect whole blood in K2EDTA tubes. For TCRbeta analysis, collaborators shipped samples in one of three forms: frozen whole blood, isolated PBMCs, or DNA extracted from either of those sample types. The germline V gene supplies CDR1 SNHLY and CDR2 FYNNEI. Taken from cysteine to phenylalanine, the CDR3 has 15 residues. The kept DNA is CDR3 alone, 45 bases in frame from the first base. The trim is 1 base for V and 7 bases for J, with a gap of 14 bases between the germline ends. In regard to this clone: The antigen it recognizes is unknown. No base-level quality is on record; no much larger clone is a single base apart.

This TCR was sampled from a man in his 70s with acute or convalescent COVID-19. The chain is encoded by TRBV2 joined to TRBJ2-1; the D gene is perhaps TRBD2, on 5 matching bases. The sequencing sample was made of peripheral blood. The sequenced DNA is TGTGCCAGCAGTGAAGAGCGGACCCTCCGGAATGAGCAGTTCTTC. This gives the protein CASSEERTLRNEQFF.